A selection of T cell receptor beta chains follows, all from one sample in a study of siplizumab effects on memory and regulatory T cells. Sequencing was performed with immunoSEQ multiplex PCR; in TCRdb, only in-frame clones are kept and a portion is missing. The sample holds roughly 100,000 clones; around nine tenths are singletons and the top ten take about 1.1%. Sequencing used CD4+ T cells sorted from blood. The origin of the receptors is a human donor in good health. Both conserved end residues are part of each CDR3. The D gene is left open where the match is weak. Clone sizes are given selectively: once, few, many, or a class where the clone is expanded.

NA NA TRBJ1-1 TRBV30 CAWNRLNTEAFF TGTGCCTGGAACAGATTGAACACTGAAGCTTTCTTT
once NA TRBJ2-3 TRBV12-2 CASRLELANLTDTQYF TGTGCAAGTCGCTTAGAGCTGGCTAACCTGACAGATACGCAGTATTTT
NA TRBD2 TRBJ2-7 TRBV18 CASSPIYLAGDEGEQYF TGTGCCAGCTCACCAATTTACCTAGCGGGAGATGAAGGCGAGCAGTACTTC
NA NA TRBJ2-2 TRBV7-2 CASSLQLFGELFF TGTGCCAGCAGCTTACAACTATTCGGGGAGCTGTTTTTT
NA TRBD1 TRBJ2-1 TRBV19 CASRGTGDIKAYNEQFF TGTGCCAGTAGGGGGACAGGGGACATAAAAGCCTACAATGAGCAGTTCTTC
NA NA TRBJ2-3 TRBV28 CASREGTSTDTQYF TGTGCCAGCAGGGAGGGAACTAGCACAGATACGCAGTATTTT
NA TRBD1 TRBJ2-2 TRBV7-1 CASSTDGQGKGSRAGVLGTGELFF TGTGCCAGCAGCACAGATGGACAGGGGAAGGGGTCGAGGGCCGGGGTGCTAGGAACCGGGGAGCTGTTTTTT
NA NA TRBJ2-7 TRBV2 CASSSRGAMGFRAYEQYF TGTGCCAGCAGTTCAAGGGGGGCAATGGGCTTTCGGGCCTACGAGCAGTACTTC
NA NA TRBJ2-5 TRBV20-1 CSARVRETQYF TGCAGTGCTAGAGTTAGAGAGACCCAGTACTTC
NA NA TRBJ1-1 TRBV10-3 CAISGGADEAFF TGTGCCATCAGTGGGGGGGCGGATGAAGCTTTCTTT
NA NA TRBJ1-4 TRBV28 CASSLLGAQEKLFF TGTGCCAGCAGTTTACTCGGGGCTCAGGAAAAACTGTTTTTT
NA NA TRBJ2-7 TRBV2 CASSVPPEASEQYF TGTGCCAGCAGTGTCCCTCCAGAGGCGAGCGAGCAGTACTTC
NA NA TRBJ2-5 TRBV4-1 CASSQDAKPRQETQYF TGCGCCAGCAGCCAAGATGCCAAGCCCCGCCAAGAGACCCAGTACTTC
NA TRBD2 TRBJ2-1 TRBV7-2 CASSLFARGVAGGVEQFF TGTGCCAGCAGCTTATTCGCTCGTGGAGTAGCGGGCGGCGTTGAGCAGTTCTTC
NA NA TRBJ1-1 TRBV7-8 CASIPSGLPTAEAFF TGTGCCAGCATCCCTAGCGGGCTCCCAACCGCTGAAGCTTTCTTT
NA NA TRBJ2-5 TRBV30 CACTYSQETQYF TGTGCCTGTACTTACTCGCAAGAGACCCAGTACTTC
NA NA TRBJ2-3 TRBV20-1 CSARVGDTQYF TGCAGTGCTAGGGTAGGAGATACGCAGTATTTT
NA NA TRBJ2-7 TRBV7-9 CASSFSGNYEQYF TGTGCCAGCAGCTTTTCAGGGAACTACGAGCAGTACTTC
NA TRBD2 TRBJ2-7 TRBV4-1 CASSHRLAGTYGVYEQYF TGCGCCAGCAGCCACAGACTAGCGGGAACATATGGGGTTTACGAGCAGTACTTC
NA TRBD1 TRBJ2-3 TRBV2 CASTPGQGVDTQYF TGTGCCAGCACCCCGGGACAGGGCGTAGATACGCAGTATTTT
NA NA TRBJ2-3 TRBV28 CASSLGGNRDTQYF TGTGCCAGCAGTTTGGGCGGGAACCGGGATACGCAGTATTTT
NA TRBD1 TRBJ2-7 TRBV6-6 CASSYSGTDSYEQYF TGTGCCAGCAGTTATTCCGGGACAGACTCCTACGAGCAGTACTTC
NA NA TRBJ2-2 TRBV7-9 CASSSPAGDTVGRELFF TGTGCCAGCAGCTCCCCGGCGGGGGACACGGTAGGCCGGGAGCTGTTTTTT
few TRBD1 TRBJ2-2 TRBV25-1 CASHSDRGLNTGELFF TGTGCCAGCCATTCTGACAGGGGCTTAAACACCGGGGAGCTGTTTTTT
NA NA TRBJ2-3 TRBV9 CASSVTGTYSTDTQYF TGTGCCAGCAGCGTGACAGGGACTTACTCCACAGATACGCAGTATTTT
NA TRBD1 TRBJ2-7 TRBV18 CASSPRAGTETYEQYF TGTGCCAGCTCACCCCGTGCAGGGACAGAGACCTACGAGCAGTACTTC
NA NA TRBJ2-3 TRBV7-3 CASSLGGASTDTQYF TGTGCCAGCAGCCTAGGCGGGGCTAGCACAGATACGCAGTATTTT
NA TRBD2 TRBJ2-1 TRBV7-8 CASRTTLLAGLHNEQFF TGTGCCAGCAGAACGACTTTACTAGCGGGTCTACACAATGAGCAGTTCTTC
NA NA TRBJ1-5 TRBV5-5 CASSLDWGNQPQHF TGTGCCAGCAGCTTGGATTGGGGGAATCAGCCCCAGCATTTT
NA TRBD1 TRBJ2-6 TRBV7-9 CASSLSGGARANVLTF TGTGCCAGCAGCTTATCAGGGGGCGCCCGGGCCAACGTCCTGACTTTC
NA NA TRBJ2-2 TRBV4-2 CASSQSPEELYLLAGELFF TGTGCCAGCAGCCAGTCCCCCGAGGAACTGTATCTCCTAGCCGGGGAGCTGTTTTTT
NA NA TRBJ2-5 TRBV11-3 CASSRGLGETQYF TGTGCCAGCAGCCGGGGGCTCGGCGAGACCCAGTACTTC
once NA TRBJ2-7 TRBV28 CASSLWTGSRAYEQYF TGTGCCAGCAGTTTATGGACCGGGTCTAGGGCGTACGAGCAGTACTTC
NA NA TRBJ1-2 TRBV11-2 CASSLTGLGSRGYTF TGTGCCAGCAGCTTGACAGGCCTCGGTTCGCGTGGCTACACCTTC
once NA TRBJ1-1 TRBV30 CAWTRPTGAEAFF TGTGCCTGGACCCGACCGACAGGCGCTGAAGCTTTCTTT
NA TRBD2 TRBJ2-2 TRBV27 CASSLGLGVTGELFF TGTGCCAGCAGTTTAGGACTAGGGGTGACCGGGGAGCTGTTTTTT
NA NA TRBJ2-3 TRBV28 CASSSPGTTSTDTQYF TGTGCCAGCAGTTCCCCCGGGACAACAAGTACAGATACGCAGTATTTT
NA NA TRBJ1-2 TRBV28 CASSLSGKDYGYTF TGTGCCAGCAGTTTATCAGGCAAGGACTATGGCTACACCTTC
NA TRBD1 TRBJ2-7 TRBV5-1 CASSTRTGPYEQYF TGCGCCAGCAGCACCCGGACAGGGCCCTACGAGCAGTACTTC
once NA TRBJ1-2 TRBV7-2 CASTPSIGAVGYGYTF TGTGCCAGCACCCCATCTATCGGGGCGGTTGGCTATGGCTACACCTTC
once NA TRBJ2-2 TRBV5-1 CASSLGAGTSGGELFF TGCGCCAGCAGCTTGGGCGCCGGGACCAGTGGCGGGGAGCTGTTTTTT
NA NA TRBJ1-2 TRBV28 CASSLQEDRGYTF TGTGCCAGCAGTTTACAGGAGGATCGTGGCTACACCTTC
NA NA TRBJ1-5 TRBV25-1 CASSTTGRTQPQHF TGTGCCAGCAGTACCACAGGGCGCACTCAGCCCCAGCATTTT
NA NA TRBJ1-6 TRBV29-1 CSVGSGEGSPLHF TGCAGCGTTGGATCAGGGGAGGGTTCACCCCTCCACTTT
NA NA TRBJ1-1 TRBV19 CASSNNPRPTRSTEAFF TGTGCCAGTAGTAATAACCCCCGTCCCACTAGAAGCACTGAAGCTTTCTTT
NA NA TRBJ2-6 TRBV27 CASSFAGSGVLTF TGTGCCAGCAGTTTTGCAGGGTCGGGCGTCCTGACTTTC
NA TRBD2 TRBJ2-5 TRBV10-3 CAITPSGNFQETQYF TGTGCCATCACCCCTAGCGGGAACTTTCAAGAGACCCAGTACTTC
NA NA TRBJ1-5 TRBV28 CASSLIAGNQPQHF TGTGCCAGCAGTTTAATAGCGGGCAATCAGCCCCAGCATTTT
NA NA TRBJ2-1 TRBV2 CASSVFNEQFF TGTGCCAGTTCAGTGTTTAATGAGCAGTTCTTC
once NA TRBJ2-1 TRBV11-1 CASSFLSIEQFF TGTGCCAGCAGCTTCCTCTCGATAGAGCAGTTCTTC
NA NA TRBJ2-7 TRBV9 CASSVQKRPSYEQYF TGTGCCAGCAGCGTCCAGAAACGCCCTTCCTACGAGCAGTACTTC
NA NA TRBJ2-3 TRBV7-8 CASSLGRGFRGTDTQYF TGTGCCAGCAGCTTAGGCAGGGGATTCAGGGGCACAGATACGCAGTATTTT
NA NA TRBJ1-1 TRBV5-1 CASSLATTNTEAFF TGCGCCAGCAGCTTGGCCACGACGAACACTGAAGCTTTCTTT
once TRBD1 TRBJ2-1 TRBV5-4 CASSWAPGQDYNEQFF TGTGCCAGCAGCTGGGCCCCGGGACAGGATTACAATGAGCAGTTCTTC
NA NA TRBJ1-5 TRBV7-2 CASSFRSSSNQPQHF TGTGCCAGCAGTTTCAGGAGTTCTAGCAATCAGCCCCAGCATTTT